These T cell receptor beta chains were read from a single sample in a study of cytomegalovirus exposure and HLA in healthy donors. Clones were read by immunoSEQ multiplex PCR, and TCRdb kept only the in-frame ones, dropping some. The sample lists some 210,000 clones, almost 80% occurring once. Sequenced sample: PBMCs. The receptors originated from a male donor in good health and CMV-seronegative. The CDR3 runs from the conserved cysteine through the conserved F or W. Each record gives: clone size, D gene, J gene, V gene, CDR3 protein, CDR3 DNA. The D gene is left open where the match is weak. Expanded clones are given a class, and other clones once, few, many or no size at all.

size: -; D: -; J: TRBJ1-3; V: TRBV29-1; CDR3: CSVEEGHGSGNTIYF; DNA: TGCAGCGTTGAAGAGGGACACGGCTCTGGAAACACCATATATTTT
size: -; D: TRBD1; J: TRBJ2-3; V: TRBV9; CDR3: CASSVFRTGGTDTQYF; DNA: TGTGCCAGCAGCGTTTTTCGGACAGGGGGCACAGATACGCAGTATTTT
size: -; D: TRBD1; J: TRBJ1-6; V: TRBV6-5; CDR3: CASSYGGQGTSPLHF; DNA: TGTGCCAGCAGTTACGGAGGACAGGGGACTTCACCCCTCCACTTT
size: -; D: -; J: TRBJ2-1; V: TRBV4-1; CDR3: CASSQSRSSYNEQFF; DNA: TGCGCCAGCAGCCAGTCCCGGAGCTCCTACAATGAGCAGTTCTTC
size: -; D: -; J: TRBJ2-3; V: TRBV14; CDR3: CASRLETRRSTDTQYF; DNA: TGTGCCAGCAGGCTGGAGACGAGGCGTAGCACAGATACGCAGTATTTT
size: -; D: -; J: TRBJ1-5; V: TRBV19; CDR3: CASRPQVAIGNQPQHF; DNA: TGTGCCAGTCGCCCCCAGGTGGCTATAGGCAATCAGCCCCAGCATTTT
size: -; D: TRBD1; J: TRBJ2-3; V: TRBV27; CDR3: CASRIGGGRSDTQYF; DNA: TGTGCCAGCAGGATAGGGGGCGGTCGTTCAGATACGCAGTATTTT
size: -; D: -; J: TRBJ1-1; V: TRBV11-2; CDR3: CASSLQGFPEAFF; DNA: TGTGCCAGCAGCTTACAGGGGTTCCCTGAAGCTTTCTTT
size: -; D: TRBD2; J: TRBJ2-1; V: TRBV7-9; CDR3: CASSLGTSGQRNEQFF; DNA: TGTGCCAGCAGCTTAGGGACTAGCGGTCAACGCAATGAGCAGTTCTTC
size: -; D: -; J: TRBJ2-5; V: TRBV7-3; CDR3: CASSRQAGETQYF; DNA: TGTGCCAGCAGCAGACAAGCGGGAGAGACCCAGTACTTC
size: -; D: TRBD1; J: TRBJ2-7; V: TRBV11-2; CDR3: CASSPGQGSYEQYF; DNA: TGTGCCAGCAGCCCGGGACAGGGTTCCTACGAGCAGTACTTC
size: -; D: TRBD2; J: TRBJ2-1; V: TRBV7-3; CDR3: CASSLLAGPYNEQFF; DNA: TGTGCCAGCAGCTTACTAGCGGGGCCTTACAATGAGCAGTTCTTC
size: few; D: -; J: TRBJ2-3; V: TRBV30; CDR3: CAWTQRERDTQYF; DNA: TGTGCCTGGACTCAACGGGAGAGAGATACGCAGTATTTT
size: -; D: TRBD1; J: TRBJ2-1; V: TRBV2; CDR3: CASSATGGSYNEQFF; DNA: TGTGCCAGCAGTGCAACAGGGGGCTCCTACAATGAGCAGTTCTTC
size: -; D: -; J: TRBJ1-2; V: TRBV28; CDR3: CASSSIDSTYGYTF; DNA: TGTGCCAGCAGTTCAATAGACAGCACCTATGGCTACACCTTC
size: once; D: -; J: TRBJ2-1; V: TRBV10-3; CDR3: CAISAYSGYNEQFF; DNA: TGTGCCATCAGTGCGTACTCAGGGTACAATGAGCAGTTCTTC
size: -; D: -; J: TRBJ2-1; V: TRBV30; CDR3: CAWSVWTEGINEQFF; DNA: TGTGCCTGGAGTGTGTGGACAGAGGGGATCAATGAGCAGTTCTTC
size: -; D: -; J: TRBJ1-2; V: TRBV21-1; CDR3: CASMREGRNGYTF; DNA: TGTGCCAGCATGAGGGAGGGGCGGAATGGCTACACCTTC
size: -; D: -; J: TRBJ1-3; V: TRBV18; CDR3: CASSPYQQDDSSSGNTIYF; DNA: TGTGCCAGCTCACCCTATCAACAGGATGATTCGAGCTCTGGAAACACCATATATTTT
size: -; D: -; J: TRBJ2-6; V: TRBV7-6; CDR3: CASSLLGRDSFGANVLTF; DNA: TGTGCCAGCAGCTTACTGGGCAGGGATAGTTTTGGGGCCAACGTCCTGACTTTC
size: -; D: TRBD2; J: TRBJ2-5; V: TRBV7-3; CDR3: CASQTSGSPAETQYF; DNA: TGTGCCAGTCAGACTAGCGGCTCCCCGGCTGAGACCCAGTACTTC
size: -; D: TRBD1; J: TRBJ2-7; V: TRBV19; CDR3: CARDRSYEQYF; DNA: TGTGCCAGGGACAGGTCTTACGAGCAGTACTTC
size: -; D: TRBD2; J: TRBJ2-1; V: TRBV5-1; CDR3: CASSFGLAGNNEQFF; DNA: TGCGCCAGCAGCTTCGGACTAGCGGGTAACAATGAGCAGTTCTTC
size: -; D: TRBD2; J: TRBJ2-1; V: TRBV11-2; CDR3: CASSLTSGTYNEQFF; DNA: TGTGCCAGCAGCTTGACTAGCGGGACGTACAATGAGCAGTTCTTC
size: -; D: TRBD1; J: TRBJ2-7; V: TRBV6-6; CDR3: CASSYNDRAYEQYF; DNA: TGTGCCAGCAGTTACAACGACAGGGCCTACGAGCAGTACTTC
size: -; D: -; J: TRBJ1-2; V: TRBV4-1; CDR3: CASSQVTGFGGYTF; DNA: TGCGCCAGCAGCCAGGTAACAGGGTTCGGTGGCTACACCTTC
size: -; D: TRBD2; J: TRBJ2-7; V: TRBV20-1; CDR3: CSALLAGKQYF; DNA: TGCAGTGCTTTACTAGCGGGAAAGCAGTACTTC
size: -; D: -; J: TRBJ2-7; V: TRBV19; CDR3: CASSITIPYEQYF; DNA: TGTGCCAGTAGTATCACTATCCCCTACGAGCAGTACTTC
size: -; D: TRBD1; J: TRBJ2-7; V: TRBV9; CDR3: CASSVGQGMSEQYF; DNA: TGTGCCAGCAGCGTAGGACAGGGCATGAGCGAGCAGTACTTC
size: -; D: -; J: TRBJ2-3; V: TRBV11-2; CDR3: CASSLDTTILTDTQYF; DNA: TGTGCCAGCAGCTTAGATACTACAATACTCACAGATACGCAGTATTTT
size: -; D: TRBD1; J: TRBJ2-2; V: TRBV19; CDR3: CASSIPGQGFHGELFF; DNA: TGTGCCAGTAGTATACCGGGACAGGGATTTCACGGGGAGCTGTTTTTT
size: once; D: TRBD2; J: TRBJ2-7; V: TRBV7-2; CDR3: CASSRYGTSPTTYEQYF; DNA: TGTGCCAGCAGCCGATACGGGACTAGCCCTACTACCTACGAGCAGTACTTC
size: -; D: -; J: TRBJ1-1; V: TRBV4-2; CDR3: CASSQDGGRGEAEAFF; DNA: TGTGCCAGCAGCCAAGATGGGGGGAGGGGTGAAGCTGAAGCTTTCTTT
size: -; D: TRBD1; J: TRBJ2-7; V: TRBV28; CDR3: CASRSPGTGSYEQYF; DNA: TGTGCCAGCAGATCCCCCGGGACAGGGTCCTACGAGCAGTACTTC
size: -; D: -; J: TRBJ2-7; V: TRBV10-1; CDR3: CASRSGTGYEQYF; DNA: TGCGCCAGCAGATCTGGTACAGGCTACGAGCAGTACTTC
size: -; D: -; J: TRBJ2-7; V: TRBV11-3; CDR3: CASSFDSGSSYEQYF; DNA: TGTGCCAGCAGCTTTGATTCAGGGTCCTCCTACGAGCAGTACTTC
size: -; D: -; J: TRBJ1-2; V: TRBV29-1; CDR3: CSVESGGGYTF; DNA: TGCAGCGTTGAGTCGGGGGGTGGCTACACCTTC
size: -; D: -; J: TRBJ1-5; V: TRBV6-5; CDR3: CASSLDSEQPQHF; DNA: TGTGCCAGCAGCCTGGACAGCGAGCAGCCCCAGCATTTT
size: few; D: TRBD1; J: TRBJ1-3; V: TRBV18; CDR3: CASSPRTGGISGNTIYF; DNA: TGTGCCAGCTCACCCCGGACAGGGGGCATCTCTGGAAACACCATATATTTT
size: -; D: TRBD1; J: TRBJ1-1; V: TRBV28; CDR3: CASSYTGTGPNTEAFF; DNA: TGTGCCAGCAGTTATACCGGGACAGGGCCGAACACTGAAGCTTTCTTT
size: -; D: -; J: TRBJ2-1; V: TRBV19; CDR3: CASSLAGLSSYNEQFF; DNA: TGTGCCAGTAGTCTTGCGGGACTGAGCTCCTACAATGAGCAGTTCTTC
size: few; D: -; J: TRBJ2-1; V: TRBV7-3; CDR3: CASSPWDTSNEQFF; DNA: TGTGCCAGCAGCCCCTGGGACACCTCCAATGAGCAGTTCTTC
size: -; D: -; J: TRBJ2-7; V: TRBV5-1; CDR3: CASSAGANNYEQYF; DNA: TGCGCCAGCTCAGCAGGGGCTAATAACTACGAGCAGTACTTC
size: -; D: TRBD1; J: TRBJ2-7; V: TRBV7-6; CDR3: CASSSGPSGGVGYEQYF; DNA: TGTGCCAGCAGCTCCGGGCCGTCAGGGGGAGTCGGGTACGAGCAGTACTTC
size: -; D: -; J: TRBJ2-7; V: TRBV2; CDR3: CASSDLVREIEQYF; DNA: TGTGCCAGCAGTGACCTAGTGAGGGAGATCGAGCAGTACTTC
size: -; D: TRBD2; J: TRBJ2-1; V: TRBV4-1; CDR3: CASSQLAGELYEQFF; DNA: TGCGCCAGCAGCCAGCTAGCGGGAGAATTGTATGAGCAGTTCTTC
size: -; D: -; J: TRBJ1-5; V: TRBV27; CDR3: CASSSRLGQPQHF; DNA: TGTGCCAGCAGTTCACGGCTAGGTCAGCCCCAGCATTTT
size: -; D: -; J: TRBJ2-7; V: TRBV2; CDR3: CASSEALRGYEQYF; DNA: TGTGCCAGCAGTGAAGCGCTTCGAGGTTACGAGCAGTACTTC
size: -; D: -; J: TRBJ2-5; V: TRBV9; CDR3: CASSVLASMGETQYF; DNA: TGTGCCAGCAGCGTATTGGCTAGCATGGGAGAGACCCAGTACTTC